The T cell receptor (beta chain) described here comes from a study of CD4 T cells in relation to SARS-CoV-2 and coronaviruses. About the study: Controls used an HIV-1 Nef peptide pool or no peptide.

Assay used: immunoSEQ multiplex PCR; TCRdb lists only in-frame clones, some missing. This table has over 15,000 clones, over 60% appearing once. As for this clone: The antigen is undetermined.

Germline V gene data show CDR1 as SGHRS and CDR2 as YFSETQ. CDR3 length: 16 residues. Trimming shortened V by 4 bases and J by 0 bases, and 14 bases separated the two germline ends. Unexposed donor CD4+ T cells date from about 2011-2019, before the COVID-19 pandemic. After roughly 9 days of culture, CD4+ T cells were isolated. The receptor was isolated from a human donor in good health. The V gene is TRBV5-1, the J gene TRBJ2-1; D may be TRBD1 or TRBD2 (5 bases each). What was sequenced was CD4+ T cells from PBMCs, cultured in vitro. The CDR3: CASSPRDPRSYNEQFF. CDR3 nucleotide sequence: TGCGCCAGCAGCCCCCGGGACCCCCGCTCCTACAATGAGCAGTTCTTC.